This T cell receptor beta chain was captured in a study of shared clonotypes between healthy human individuals. The germline V and J ends were trimmed by 0 bases and 5 bases, with 7 bases remaining between them. Germline CDR1 and CDR2: SGHAT and FQNNGV. CDR3 length equals 13 residues. It was CD45RO-negative cells, positively selected for CCR7, that made up naive CD8 cells, with terminally differentiated effector memory CD45RA+ cells excluded. TCRdb's table, derived via immunoSEQ multiplex PCR, lists solely in-frame clones and lacks some. The table lists 800,000 or so clones, 95% to 97% of them singletons.

Source material: naive CD8+ T cells sorted from blood. This chain joins TRBV11-2 and TRBJ1-1; D is ambiguous. The clonotype originates from a man younger than 40 in good health. The CDR3 loop reads CASSLDEGTEAFF. The CDR3 DNA sequence: TGTGCCAGCAGCTTAGATGAAGGGACTGAAGCTTTCTTT.